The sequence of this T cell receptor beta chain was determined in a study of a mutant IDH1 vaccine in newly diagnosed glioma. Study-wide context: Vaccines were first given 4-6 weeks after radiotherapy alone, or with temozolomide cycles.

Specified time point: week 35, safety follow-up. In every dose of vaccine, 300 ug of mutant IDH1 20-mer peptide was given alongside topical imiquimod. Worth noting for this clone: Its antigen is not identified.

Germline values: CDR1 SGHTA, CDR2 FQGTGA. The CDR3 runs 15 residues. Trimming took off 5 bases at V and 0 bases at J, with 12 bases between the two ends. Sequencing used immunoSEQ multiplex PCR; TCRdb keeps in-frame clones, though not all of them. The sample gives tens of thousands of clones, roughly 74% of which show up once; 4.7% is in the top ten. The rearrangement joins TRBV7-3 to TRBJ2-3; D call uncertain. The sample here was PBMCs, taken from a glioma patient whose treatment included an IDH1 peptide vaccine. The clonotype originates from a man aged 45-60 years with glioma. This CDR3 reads CASSPQPSSTDTQYF. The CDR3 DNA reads TGTGCCAGCAGCCCCCAACCCTCTAGCACAGATACGCAGTATTTT.